This T cell receptor (beta chain) was identified during a study of glioma-infiltrating T cells after dendritic cell vaccination. As for the study in general: Patients had newly diagnosed or recurrent glioblastoma and received dendritic cell vaccines.

Blood PBMC samples: pre-vaccination, two weeks post third vaccination, and at tumor progression. Findings and caveats of the study: TCR clonality showed no direct relationship with survival.

The PCR used 60 V beta and 13 J beta primers. Profiled with immunoSEQ multiplex PCR; TCRdb holds only in-frame clones, not every one. The sample includes 80,000 to 95,000 clones, over 65% of them seen just once. Points on this clone: Its antigen remains unknown.

The CDR3 extends over 16 amino acids. V lost 2 bases and J lost 3; bases outside the gene matches: 9. The germline V gene encodes CDR1 LNHDA and CDR2 SQIVND (reference sequence). This receptor was taken from a human donor with glioblastoma. This chain links TRBV19 with TRBJ1-1; 7 nucleotides agree with TRBD1. Sequencing used blood, obtained before dendritic cell vaccination. The CDR3 DNA is TGTGCCAGTAGTATACGAGGGGCAGGGGGGTACACTGAAGCTTTCTTT. Amino acid sequence: CASSIRGAGGYTEAFF.